This entry concerns a single T cell receptor (beta chain). The RNA, about 0.45 to 1 ug, was put through reverse transcription using random hexamers. TCRdb re-called the immunoSEQ multiplex PCR reads through MiXCR, storing one row per CDR3 protein. The sample comprises approximately 83,000 distinct CDR3 sequences, 94% of which are singletons, and about 0.94% rests with the top ten. These data are taken from a study of CD8 T cells in Susac syndrome. Germline loops: CDR1 DFQATT, CDR2 SNEGSKA (reference sequence). The ends were cut back, 6 bases at V and 1 base at J, with 13 bases in the middle. The CDR3 extends over 14 amino acids.

The chain couples TRBV20-1 to TRBJ2-1; maybe TRBD2 (6 bases). The receptor was derived from a human donor with Susac syndrome. Material: CD8+ T cells from PBMCs. CDR3 region: CSAQYGSSYNEQFF. In DNA, the CDR3 is TGCAGTGCCCAATACGGGAGTTCCTACAATGAGCAGTTCTTC.